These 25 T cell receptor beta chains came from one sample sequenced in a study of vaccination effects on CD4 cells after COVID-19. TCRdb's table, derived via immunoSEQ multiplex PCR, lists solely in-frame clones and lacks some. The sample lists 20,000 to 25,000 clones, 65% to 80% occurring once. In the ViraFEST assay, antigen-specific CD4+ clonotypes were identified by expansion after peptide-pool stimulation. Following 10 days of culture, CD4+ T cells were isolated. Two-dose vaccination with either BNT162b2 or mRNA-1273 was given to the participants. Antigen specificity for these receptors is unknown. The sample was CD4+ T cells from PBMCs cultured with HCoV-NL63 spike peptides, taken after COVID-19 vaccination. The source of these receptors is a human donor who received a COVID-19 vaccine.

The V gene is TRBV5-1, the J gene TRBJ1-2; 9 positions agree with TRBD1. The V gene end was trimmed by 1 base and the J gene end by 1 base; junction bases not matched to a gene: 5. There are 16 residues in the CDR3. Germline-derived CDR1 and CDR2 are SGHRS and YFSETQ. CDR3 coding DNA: TGCGCCAGCAGCTTGCGCCCGGGACAGGGTAACTATGGCTACACCTTC. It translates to CASSLRPGQGNYGYTF.

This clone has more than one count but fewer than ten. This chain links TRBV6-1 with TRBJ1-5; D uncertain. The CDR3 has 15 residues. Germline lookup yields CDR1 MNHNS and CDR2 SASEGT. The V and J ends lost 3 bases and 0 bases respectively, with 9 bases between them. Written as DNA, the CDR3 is TGTGCCAGCAGTGATCAGGCTTATAGCAATCAGCCCCAGCATTTT. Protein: CASSDQAYSNQPQHF.

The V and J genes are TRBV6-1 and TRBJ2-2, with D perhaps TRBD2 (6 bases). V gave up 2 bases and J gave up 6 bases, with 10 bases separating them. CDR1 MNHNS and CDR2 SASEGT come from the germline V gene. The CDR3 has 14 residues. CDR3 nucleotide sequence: TGTGCCAGCAGTGAAACTTGGGGGGCCGGGGAGCTGTTTTTT. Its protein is CASSETWGAGELFF.

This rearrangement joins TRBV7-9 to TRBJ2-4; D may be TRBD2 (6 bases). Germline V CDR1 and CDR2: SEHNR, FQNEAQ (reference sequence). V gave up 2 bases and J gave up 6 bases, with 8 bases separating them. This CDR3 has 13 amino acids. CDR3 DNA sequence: TGTGCCAGCAGCTTACTGGGGGGAAACATTCAGTACTTC. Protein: CASSLLGGNIQYF. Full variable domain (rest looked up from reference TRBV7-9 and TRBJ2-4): DTGVSQNPRHKITKRGQNVTFRCDPISEHNRLYWYRQTLGQGPEFLTYFQNEAQLEKSRLLSDRFSAERPKGSFSTLEIQRTEQGDSAMYLCASSLLGGNIQYFGAGTRLSVL.

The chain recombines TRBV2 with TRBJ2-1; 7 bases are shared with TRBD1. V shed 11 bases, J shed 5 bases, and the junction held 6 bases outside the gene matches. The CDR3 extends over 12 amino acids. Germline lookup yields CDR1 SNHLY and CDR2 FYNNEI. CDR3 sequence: CAGQDANNEQFF. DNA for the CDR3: TGTGCCGGACAGGACGCAAACAATGAGCAGTTCTTC.

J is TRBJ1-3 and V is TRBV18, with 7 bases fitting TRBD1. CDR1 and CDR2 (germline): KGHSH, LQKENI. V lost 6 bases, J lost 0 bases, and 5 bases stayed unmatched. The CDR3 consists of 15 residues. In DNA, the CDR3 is TGTGCCAGCTCTCCCGGACAGGTCTCTGGAAACACCATATATTTT. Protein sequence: CASSPGQVSGNTIYF.

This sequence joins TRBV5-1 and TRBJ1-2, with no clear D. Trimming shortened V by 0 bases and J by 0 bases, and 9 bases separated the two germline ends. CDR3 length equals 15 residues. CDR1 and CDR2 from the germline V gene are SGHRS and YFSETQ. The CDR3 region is CASSLDARTNYGYTF. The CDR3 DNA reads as TGCGCCAGCAGCTTGGATGCCAGAACTAACTATGGCTACACCTTC.

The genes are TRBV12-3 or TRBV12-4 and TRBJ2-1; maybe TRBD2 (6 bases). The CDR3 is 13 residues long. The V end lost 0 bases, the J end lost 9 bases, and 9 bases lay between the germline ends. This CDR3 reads CASSLARGVEQFF. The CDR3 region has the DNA TGTGCCAGCAGTTTAGCGCGGGGCGTTGAGCAGTTCTTC.

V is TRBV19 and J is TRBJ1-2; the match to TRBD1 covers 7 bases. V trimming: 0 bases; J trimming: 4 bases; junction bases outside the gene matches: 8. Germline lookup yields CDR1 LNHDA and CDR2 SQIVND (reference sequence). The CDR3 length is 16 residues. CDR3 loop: CASSIDRQGSVYGYTF. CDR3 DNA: TGTGCCAGTAGTATAGACAGACAGGGCTCCGTCTATGGCTACACCTTC.

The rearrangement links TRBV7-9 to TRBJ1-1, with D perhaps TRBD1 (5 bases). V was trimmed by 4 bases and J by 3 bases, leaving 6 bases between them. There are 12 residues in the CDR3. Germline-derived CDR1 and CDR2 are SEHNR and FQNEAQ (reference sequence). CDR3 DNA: TGTGCCAGCAGCTGGGACGACACTGAAGCTTTCTTT. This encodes CASSWDDTEAFF.

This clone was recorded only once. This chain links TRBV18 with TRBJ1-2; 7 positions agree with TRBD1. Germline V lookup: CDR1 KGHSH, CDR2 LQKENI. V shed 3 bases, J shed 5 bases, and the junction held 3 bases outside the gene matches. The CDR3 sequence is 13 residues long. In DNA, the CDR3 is TGTGCCAGCTCACCCGACAGGGAGTATGGCTACACCTTC. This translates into CASSPDREYGYTF.

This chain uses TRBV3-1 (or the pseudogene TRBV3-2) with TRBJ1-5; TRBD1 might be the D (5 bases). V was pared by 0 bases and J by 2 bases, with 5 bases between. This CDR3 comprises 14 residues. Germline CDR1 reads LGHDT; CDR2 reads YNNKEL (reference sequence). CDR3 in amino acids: CASSQEGGNQPQHF. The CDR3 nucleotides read TGTGCCAGCAGCCAAGAAGGGGGCAATCAGCCCCAGCATTTT.

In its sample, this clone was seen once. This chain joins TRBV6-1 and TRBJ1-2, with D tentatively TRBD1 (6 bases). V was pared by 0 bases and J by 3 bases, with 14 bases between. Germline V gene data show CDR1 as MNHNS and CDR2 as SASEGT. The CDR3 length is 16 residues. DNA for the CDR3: TGTGCCAGCAGTGAAGCGTCGACAGGCCTCTACTATGGCTACACCTTC. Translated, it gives CASSEASTGLYYGYTF.

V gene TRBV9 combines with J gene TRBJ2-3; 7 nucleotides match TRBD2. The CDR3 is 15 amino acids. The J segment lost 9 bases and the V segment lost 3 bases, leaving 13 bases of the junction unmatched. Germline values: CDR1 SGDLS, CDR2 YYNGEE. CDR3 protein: CASSGVAGAGGTQYF. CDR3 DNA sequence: TGTGCCAGCAGCGGAGTAGCGGGCGCTGGGGGGACGCAGTATTTT.

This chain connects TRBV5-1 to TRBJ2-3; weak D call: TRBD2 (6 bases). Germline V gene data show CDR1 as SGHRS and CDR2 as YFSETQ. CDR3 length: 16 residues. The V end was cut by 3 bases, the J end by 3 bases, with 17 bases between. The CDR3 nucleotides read TGCGCCAGCAGCTCGGGAGCTCGAGGGCGGACAGATACGCAGTATTTT. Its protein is CASSSGARGRTDTQYF.

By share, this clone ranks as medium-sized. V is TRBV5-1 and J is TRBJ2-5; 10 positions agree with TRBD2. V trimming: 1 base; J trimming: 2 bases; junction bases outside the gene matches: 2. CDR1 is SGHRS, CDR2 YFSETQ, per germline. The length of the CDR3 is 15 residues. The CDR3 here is CASSLTSGVQETQYF. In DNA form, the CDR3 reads TGCGCCAGCAGCTTGACTAGCGGGGTACAAGAGACCCAGTACTTC.

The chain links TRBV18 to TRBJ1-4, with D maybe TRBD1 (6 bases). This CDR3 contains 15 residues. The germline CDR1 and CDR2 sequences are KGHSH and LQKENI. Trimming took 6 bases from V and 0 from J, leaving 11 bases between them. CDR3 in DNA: TGTGCCAGCTCGCCCGGACAGACAACTAATGAAAAACTGTTTTTT. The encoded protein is CASSPGQTTNEKLFF.

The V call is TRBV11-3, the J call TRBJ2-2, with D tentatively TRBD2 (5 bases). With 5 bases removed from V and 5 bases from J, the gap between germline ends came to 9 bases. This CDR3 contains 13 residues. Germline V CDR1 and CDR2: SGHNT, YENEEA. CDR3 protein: CASSLIATGELFF. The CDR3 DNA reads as TGTGCCAGCAGCCTAATAGCGACCGGGGAGCTGTTTTTT. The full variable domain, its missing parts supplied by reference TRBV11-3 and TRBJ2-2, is EAGVVQSPRYKIIEKKQPVAFWCNPISGHNTLYWYLQNLGQGPELLIRYENEEAVDDSQLPKDRFSAERLKGVDSTLKIQPAELGDSAVYLCASSLIATGELFFGEGSRLTVL.

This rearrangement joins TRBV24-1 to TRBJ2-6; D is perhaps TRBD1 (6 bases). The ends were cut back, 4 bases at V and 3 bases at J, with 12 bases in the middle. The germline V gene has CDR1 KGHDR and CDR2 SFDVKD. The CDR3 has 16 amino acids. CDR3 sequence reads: CATSEPQGGGANVLTF. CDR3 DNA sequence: TGTGCCACCAGTGAGCCACAGGGCGGTGGGGCCAACGTCCTGACTTTC.

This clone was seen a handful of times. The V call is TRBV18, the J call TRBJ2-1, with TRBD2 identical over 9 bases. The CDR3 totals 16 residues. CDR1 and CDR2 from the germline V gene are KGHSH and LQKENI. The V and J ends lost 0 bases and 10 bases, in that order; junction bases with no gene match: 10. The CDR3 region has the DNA TGTGCCAGCTCACCACCGGCGGGGGGGGCCTATGGCGAGCAGTTCTTC. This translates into CASSPPAGGAYGEQFF.

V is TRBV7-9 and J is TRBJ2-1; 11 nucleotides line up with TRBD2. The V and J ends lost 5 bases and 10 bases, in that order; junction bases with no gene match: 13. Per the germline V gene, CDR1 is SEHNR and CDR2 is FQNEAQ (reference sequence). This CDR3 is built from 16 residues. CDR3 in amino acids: CASSPRLAGGGREQFF. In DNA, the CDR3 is TGTGCCAGCAGCCCCAGGCTAGCGGGGGGAGGACGGGAGCAGTTCTTC. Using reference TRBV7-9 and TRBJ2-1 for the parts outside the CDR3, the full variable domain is DTGVSQNPRHKITKRGQNVTFRCDPISEHNRLYWYRQTLGQGPEFLTYFQNEAQLEKSRLLSDRFSAERPKGSFSTLEIQRTEQGDSAMYLCASSPRLAGGGREQFFGPGTRLTVL.

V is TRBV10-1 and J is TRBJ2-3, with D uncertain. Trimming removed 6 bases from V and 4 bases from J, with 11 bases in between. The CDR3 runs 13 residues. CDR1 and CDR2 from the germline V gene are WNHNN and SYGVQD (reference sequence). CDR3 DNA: TGCGCCAGCAGCGGAGCCACCCCAGATACGCAGTATTTT. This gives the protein CASSGATPDTQYF.

Written as DNA, the CDR3 is TGTGCCAGCAGCCAGAACTATGGCTACACCTTC. Its translation: CASSQNYGYTF. The chain employs TRBV6-5 and TRBJ1-2; D remains unclear. V was shortened by 6 bases and J by 2 bases, with 4 bases between the two germline ends. CDR1 and CDR2 (germline): MNHEY, SVGAGI. This CDR3 is built from 11 residues.

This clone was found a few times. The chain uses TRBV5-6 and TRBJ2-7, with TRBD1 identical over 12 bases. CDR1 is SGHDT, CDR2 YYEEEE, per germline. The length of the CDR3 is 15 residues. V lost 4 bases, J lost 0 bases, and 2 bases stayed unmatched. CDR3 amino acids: CASSPGQGASYEQYF. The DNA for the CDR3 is TGTGCCAGCAGCCCGGGACAGGGGGCCTCCTACGAGCAGTACTTC.

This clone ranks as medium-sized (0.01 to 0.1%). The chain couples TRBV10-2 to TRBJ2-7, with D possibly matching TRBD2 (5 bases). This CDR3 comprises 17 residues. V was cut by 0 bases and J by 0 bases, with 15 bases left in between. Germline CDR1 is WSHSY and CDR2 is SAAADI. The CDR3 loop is CASSESSRRGSSYEQYF. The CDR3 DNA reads TGCGCCAGCAGTGAGTCGAGTAGACGGGGAAGCTCCTACGAGCAGTACTTC.